Described below is a single TCR beta chain sequence and its context. What this receptor recognizes is not known. Base qualities are not at hand, and no much larger clone is one base apart. Other DNA sequences in this sample translate to the same CDR3. The data were obtained in a study of shared T cell receptors in the human thymus (dated by TCRdb to the early 2020s). Looking at the study overall: The study examined how self-reactive, shared T-cell receptor alpha chains are generated in the human thymus.

The CDR3 measures 18 amino acids from cysteine to phenylalanine. Only the CDR3 DNA stays, 54 bases, in frame from base 1. The germline V gene specifies LGHNA as CDR1 and YNFKEQ as CDR2. V is pared back by 1 base and J by 10 bases, with 23 bases lying between the germline termini. The library was obtained by the immunoSEQ multiplex PCR assay. The immuneACCESS repertoire file appears here via TCRdb, limited to in-frame rearrangements. These files lack a portion of the clones; in checked studies, under half of the deficit traces to unresolved V genes, and the cause of the others is not known. The sample has about 730,000 clones on record, roughly 88% of them singletons. The ten largest clones represent around 0.0099% of the sample. Separately, the same data were catalogued under a study of human thymus T cells. The second study's authors report: Immunologically healthy infants undergoing open corrective cardiac surgery for congenital heart defects in Finland were used as donors. Thymus tissue was collected as surgical resects that were removed during corrective cardiac surgery. Biased V and J gene segment usage appeared to be present in both thymic and peripheral blood repertoires. The related research found that thymic TCR repertoires overlapped highly between unrelated individuals. The study used under 10 infant thymus samples plus four related peripheral blood samples to characterize TCR alpha and beta repertoires. Donor ages ranged from about 7 to 250 days, and the cohort comprised about six male and two female infants. Thymocytes were released mechanically from tissue and stored at -70 °C as pellets of about 9.5-32 million cells. A QIAsymphony instrument was used to extract genomic DNA from the frozen cell pellets. TCRB and TCRAD loci were amplified from a standardized quantity of quality-controlled genomic DNA using the immunoSEQ multiplex PCR assay. The V(D)J region was spanned by amplicons of a length sufficient to cover the CDR3 and to identify V and J genes. The commercial immunoSEQ service was used to sequence amplicons on an Illumina platform. Primer bias and sequencing errors were corrected as previously described, and TCRAD and TCRB were defined on the basis of the IMGT database. Repertoires were analysed with immunoSEQ Analyzer 3.0 and VDJTools, covering basic statistics, V/J segment usage, diversity estimates, rarefaction and pairwise overlap. Diversity was estimated with Chao1, ChaoE, Efron-Thisted, Shannon and inverse Simpson indices, and also on datasets down-sampled to the smallest sample. For repertoire overlap, CDR3 nucleotide sequence, V gene and J gene had to match strictly, and clustering was done by Jaccard-based multidimensional scaling. Thymus samples yielded on average roughly 840,000 unique TCRB clonotypes, compared with some 83,000 from blood samples.

Specimen: thymocytes. This sequence uses TRBV4-2 and TRBJ1-6, with TRBD1 as a weak D call on 6 bases. The clonotype originates from a girl less than two years old with a congenital heart defect. Donor details come from another sample of the same person, matched by shared clones. The bases read TGTGCCAGCAGCCAAGCGCAGGGGCGGATGGCCTCGGACTCACCCCTCCACTTT. It encodes CASSQAQGRMASDSPLHF.